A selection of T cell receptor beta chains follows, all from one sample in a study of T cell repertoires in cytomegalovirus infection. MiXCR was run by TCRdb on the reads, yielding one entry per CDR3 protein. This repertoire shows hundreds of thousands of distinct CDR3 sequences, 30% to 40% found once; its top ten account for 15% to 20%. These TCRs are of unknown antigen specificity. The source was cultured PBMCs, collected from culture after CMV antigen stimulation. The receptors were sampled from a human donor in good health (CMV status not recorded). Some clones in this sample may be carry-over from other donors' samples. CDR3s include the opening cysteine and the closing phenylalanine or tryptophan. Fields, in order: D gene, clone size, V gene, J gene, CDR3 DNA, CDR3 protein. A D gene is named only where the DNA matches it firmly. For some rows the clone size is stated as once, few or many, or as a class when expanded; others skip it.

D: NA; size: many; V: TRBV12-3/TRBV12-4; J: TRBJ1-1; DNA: TGTGCCAGCAGCTTACTGAACACTGAAGCTTTCTTT; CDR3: CASSLLNTEAFF
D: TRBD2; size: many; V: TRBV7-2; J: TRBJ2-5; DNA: TGTGCCAGCAGCTTAGTGGCGGGGGGACCTCGGGAGACCCAGTACTTC; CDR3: CASSLVAGGPRETQYF
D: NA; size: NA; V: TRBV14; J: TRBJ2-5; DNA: TGTGCCAGCAGCCTGCTAGGGTACCAAGAGACCGAGTACTTC; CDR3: CASSLLGYQETEYF
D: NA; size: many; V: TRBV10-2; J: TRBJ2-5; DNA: TGCGCCAGCAGTGGTTCTCAAGAGACCCAGTACTTC; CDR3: CASSGSQETQYF
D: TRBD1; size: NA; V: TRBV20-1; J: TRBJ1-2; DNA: TGCAGTGCTAGGGGACAGGGGAATGGCTACACCTTC; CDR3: CSARGQGNGYTF
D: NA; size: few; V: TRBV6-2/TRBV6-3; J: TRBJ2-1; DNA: TGTGCCAGCAGTTCGGGACTCATCTACAATGAGCAGTTCTTC; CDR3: CASSSGLIYNEQFF
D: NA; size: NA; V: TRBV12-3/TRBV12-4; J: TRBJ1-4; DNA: TGTGCCAGCCACGGACAGCATGAAATACTGTTTTTT; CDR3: CASHGQHEILFF
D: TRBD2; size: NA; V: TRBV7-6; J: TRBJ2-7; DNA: TGTGCCAGCAGCTTAGTAGCGGGGGTTCGGTACGAGCAGTACTTC; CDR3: CASSLVAGVRYEQYF
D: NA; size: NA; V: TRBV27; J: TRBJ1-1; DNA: TGTGCCAGCAGTTCAGGTCTACACACTGAAGCTTTCTTT; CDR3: CASSSGLHTEAFF
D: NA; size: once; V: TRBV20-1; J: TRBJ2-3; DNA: TGCAGTGCTAGCGGGACTTTTTCAGATACGCAGTATTTT; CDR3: CSASGTFSDTQYF
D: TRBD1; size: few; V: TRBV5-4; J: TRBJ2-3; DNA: TGTGCCAGCAGCTCGTGGACAGGGGCTGCCTCAGATACGCAGTATTTT; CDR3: CASSSWTGAASDTQYF
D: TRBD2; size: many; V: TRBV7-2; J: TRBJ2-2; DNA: TGTGCCAGCAGCCGGACTAGTCCGAACACCGGGGAGCTGTTTTTT; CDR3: CASSRTSPNTGELFF
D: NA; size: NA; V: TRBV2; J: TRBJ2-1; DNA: TGTGCCAGCAGTGAAGTGGGGGTTTCCGAGCAGTTCTTC; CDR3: CASSEVGVSEQFF
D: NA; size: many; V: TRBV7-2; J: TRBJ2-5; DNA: TGTGCCAGCAGCTTAGTTGCGGTGGGTCAGACCCAGTACTTC; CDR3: CASSLVAVGQTQYF
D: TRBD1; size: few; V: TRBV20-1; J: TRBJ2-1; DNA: TGCAGTGCTAGTTATGACAGGGGGCGGTTCTTC; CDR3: CSASYDRGRFF
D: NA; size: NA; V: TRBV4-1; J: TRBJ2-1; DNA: TGCGCCAGCAGCCAAGATTCCTCCTATCGGGCGGGTGAGCAGTTCTTC; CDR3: CASSQDSSYRAGEQFF
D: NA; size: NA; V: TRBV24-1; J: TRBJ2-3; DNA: TGTGCCACCAGTTGGCAGTCCACAGATACGCAGTATTTT; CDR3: CATSWQSTDTQYF
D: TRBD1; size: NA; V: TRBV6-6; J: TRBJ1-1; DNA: TGTGCCAGCAGTATTAAACAGGGGGAGAACACTGAAGCTTTCTTT; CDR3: CASSIKQGENTEAFF
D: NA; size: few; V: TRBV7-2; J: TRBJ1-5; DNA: TGTGCCAGCAGCGTAACAAGGGAGCATCAGCCCCAGCATTTT; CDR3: CASSVTREHQPQHF
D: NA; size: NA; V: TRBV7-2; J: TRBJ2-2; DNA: TGTGCCAGCAGTCCACAGGGTAACACCGGGGAGCTGTTTTTT; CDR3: CASSPQGNTGELFF
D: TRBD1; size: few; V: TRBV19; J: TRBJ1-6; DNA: TGTGCCAGTAGTCCCGGGACAGATCACTCGGCCTATAATTCACCCCTCCACTTT; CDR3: CASSPGTDHSAYNSPLHF
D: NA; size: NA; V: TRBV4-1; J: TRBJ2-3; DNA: TGCGCCAGCAGCCATCTCGGGCCGGGGAGCACAGATACGCAGTATTTT; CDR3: CASSHLGPGSTDTQYF
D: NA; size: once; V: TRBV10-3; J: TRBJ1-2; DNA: TGTGCCATCCGAGCTAGGGAATCTGACGGCTACACCTTC; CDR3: CAIRARESDGYTF
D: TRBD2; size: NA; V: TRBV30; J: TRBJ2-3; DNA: TGTGCCTGGAGTCAAGCGGGAGGACTAACTAGCACAGATACGCAGTATTTT; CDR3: CAWSQAGGLTSTDTQYF
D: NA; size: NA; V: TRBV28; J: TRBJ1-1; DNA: TGTGCCAGCAGACCCACGAACACTGAAGCTTTCTTT; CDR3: CASRPTNTEAFF
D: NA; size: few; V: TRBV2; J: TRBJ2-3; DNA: TGTGCCAGCAGCCGGGACGCGTCATATACGCAGTATTTT; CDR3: CASSRDASYTQYF
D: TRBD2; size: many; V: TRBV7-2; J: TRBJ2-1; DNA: TGTGCCAGCAGCTTAGTGGGGAGCGGGAGATACAATGAGCAGTTCTTC; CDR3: CASSLVGSGRYNEQFF
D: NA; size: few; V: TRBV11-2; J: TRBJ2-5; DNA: TGTGCCAGCAGCTTAGATTTAATCGAGACCCAGTACTTC; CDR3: CASSLDLIETQYF
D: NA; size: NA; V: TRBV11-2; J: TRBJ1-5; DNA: TGTGCCAGCAGCTCCCAAGTCTCAGGTCAGCCCCAGCATTTT; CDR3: CASSSQVSGQPQHF
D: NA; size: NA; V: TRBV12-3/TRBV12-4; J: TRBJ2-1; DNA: TGTGCCAGCAGTTTTCGACAGACCCCCGGGACACCTACTATAAACTCCTACAATGAGCAGTTCTTC; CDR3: CASSFRQTPGTPTINSYNEQFF
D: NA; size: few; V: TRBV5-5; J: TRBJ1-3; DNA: TGTGCCAGCAGCAAGATACAGGGCTCTGGAAACACCATATATTTT; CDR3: CASSKIQGSGNTIYF
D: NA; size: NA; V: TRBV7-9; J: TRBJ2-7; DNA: TGTGCCAGCAGCATCCTGGGGTTCACCTACGAGCAGTACTTC; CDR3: CASSILGFTYEQYF
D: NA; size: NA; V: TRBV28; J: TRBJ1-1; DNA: TGTGCCAGCGGAGGGGAGGGAGGGACTGAAGCTTTCTTT; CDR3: CASGGEGGTEAFF
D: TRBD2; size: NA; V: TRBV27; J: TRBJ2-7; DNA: TGTGCCAGCAGTCCCCCGGGACTAGCGGGAGGCTCCTACGAGCAGTACTTC; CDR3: CASSPPGLAGGSYEQYF
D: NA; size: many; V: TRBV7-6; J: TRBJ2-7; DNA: TGTGCCAGCAGCCCCCCTCGAGGGCGGCCCTACGAGCAGTACTTC; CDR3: CASSPPRGRPYEQYF
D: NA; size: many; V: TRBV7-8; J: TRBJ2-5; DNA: TGTGCCAGCAGCTCGGGGGAGTTTATCGAGGGAGAGACCCAGTACTTC; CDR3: CASSSGEFIEGETQYF
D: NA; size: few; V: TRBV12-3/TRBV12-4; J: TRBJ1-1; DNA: TGTGCCAGTGGCAGGGTTTACATGAACACTGAAGCTTTCTTT; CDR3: CASGRVYMNTEAFF
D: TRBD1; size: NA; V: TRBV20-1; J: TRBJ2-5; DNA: TGCAGTGCTAGAGCGACAGGGCAAGAGACCCAGTACTTC; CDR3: CSARATGQETQYF
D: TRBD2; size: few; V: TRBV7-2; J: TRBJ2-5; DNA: TGTGCCAGCAGCACGGGACTAGCGGGGGCCTCCCAAGAGACCCAGTACTTC; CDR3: CASSTGLAGASQETQYF
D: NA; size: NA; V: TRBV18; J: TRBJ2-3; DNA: TGTGCCAGCTCACCCGGGGGGCTCACAGATACGCAGTATTTT; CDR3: CASSPGGLTDTQYF
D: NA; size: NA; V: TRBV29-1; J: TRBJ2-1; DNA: TGCAGCGTTGAAGATGGGGGGGGCGCGACGTATGAGCAGTTCTTC; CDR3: CSVEDGGGATYEQFF
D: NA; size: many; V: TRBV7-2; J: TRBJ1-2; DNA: TGTGCCAGCAGTCCCCCCCAGGGCGAACTTCGGAGTGGCTACACCTTC; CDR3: CASSPPQGELRSGYTF
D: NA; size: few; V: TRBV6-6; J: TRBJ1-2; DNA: TGTGCCAGCAGTTACTCAGGGTTCTATGGCTACACCTTC; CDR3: CASSYSGFYGYTF
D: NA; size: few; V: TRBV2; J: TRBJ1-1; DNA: TGTGCCAGCAGTGAAAGGAGGGGGGAAGCTTTCTTT; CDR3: CASSERRGEAFF
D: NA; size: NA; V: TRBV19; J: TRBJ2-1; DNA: TGTGCCAGTAGTAGCGGGTGGAAAAAGCAGTTCTTC; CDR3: CASSSGWKKQFF
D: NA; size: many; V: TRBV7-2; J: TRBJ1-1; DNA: TGTGCCAGCAGCCACCGGGCACTTCCCAGCACTGAAGCTTTCTTT; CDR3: CASSHRALPSTEAFF
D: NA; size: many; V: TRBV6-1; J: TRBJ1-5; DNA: TGTGCCAGCAGTGGCGGAGGGGTTCAGGGTAGCAATCAGCCCCAGCATTTT; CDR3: CASSGGGVQGSNQPQHF
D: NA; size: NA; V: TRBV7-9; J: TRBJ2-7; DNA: TGTGCCAGCAGCTTCTCCGGGACCCCGGCAAGCGAGCAGTACTTC; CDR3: CASSFSGTPASEQYF
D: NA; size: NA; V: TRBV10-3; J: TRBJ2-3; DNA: TGTGCCATCAGGGATCTTACTAGCACAGATACGCAGTATTTT; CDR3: CAIRDLTSTDTQYF
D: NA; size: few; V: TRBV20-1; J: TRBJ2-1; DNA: TGCAGTGCTCCGACACTAGCCCCAAGCTACAATGAGCAGTTCTTC; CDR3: CSAPTLAPSYNEQFF
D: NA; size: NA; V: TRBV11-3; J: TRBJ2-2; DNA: TGTGCCAGCAGCGCCGCCGGGGAGCTGTTTTTT; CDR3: CASSAAGELFF
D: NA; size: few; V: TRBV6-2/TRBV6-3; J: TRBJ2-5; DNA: TGTGCCAGCGGCACAACGGGACAATCCCAAGAGACCCAGTACTTC; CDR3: CASGTTGQSQETQYF
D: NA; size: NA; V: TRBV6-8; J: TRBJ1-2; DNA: TGTGCCAGCAGTTACTGGGAGCGGGAGGGCTACACCTTC; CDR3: CASSYWEREGYTF
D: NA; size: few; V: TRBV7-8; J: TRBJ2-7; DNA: TGTGCCAGCAGCTTAATTCCCGGGACAAACTACGAGCAGTACTTC; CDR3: CASSLIPGTNYEQYF
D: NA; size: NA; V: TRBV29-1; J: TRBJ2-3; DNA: TGCAGCGGTGGTGCCGCTAGCACAGATACGCAGTATTTT; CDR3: CSGGAASTDTQYF
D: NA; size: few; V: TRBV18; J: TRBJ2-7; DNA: TGTGCCAGCTCACCACCCCCCTGGACGCACTACGAGCAGTACTTC; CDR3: CASSPPPWTHYEQYF
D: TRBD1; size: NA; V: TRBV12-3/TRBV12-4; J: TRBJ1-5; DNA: TGTGCCAGCAGGGGGACAGGGAACAATCAGCCCCAGCATTTT; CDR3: CASRGTGNNQPQHF